A selection of T cell receptor beta chains follows, all from one sample in a study of OX40 agonist ivuxolimab in advanced cancers. The repertoire was sequenced with immunoSEQ multiplex PCR; TCRdb's copy has only in-frame clones and lacks some. Of approximately 50,000 clones listed, approximately 90% are singletons. This material consisted of CD4+ or CD8+ T cells sorted from blood, taken in a trial of the OX40 agonist ivuxolimab. Receptors were obtained from an adult with an advanced solid tumor such as melanoma, head and neck, liver or kidney cancer. Both conserved end residues are part of each CDR3. The D gene is left open where the match is weak. Expanded clones are given a class, and other clones once, few, many or no size at all.

v_call: TRBV7-3
j_call: TRBJ2-1
clone_size: -
d_call: -
cdr3_aa: CASSLNGQIHEQFF
cdr3_nt: TGTGCCAGCAGCTTAAACGGGCAGATCCATGAGCAGTTCTTC

v_call: TRBV11-2
j_call: TRBJ2-7
clone_size: -
d_call: TRBD1
cdr3_aa: CASSSQTGGRHEQYF
cdr3_nt: TGTGCCAGCAGCTCCCAGACAGGGGGCAGGCACGAGCAGTACTTC

v_call: TRBV6-1
j_call: TRBJ2-7
clone_size: -
d_call: -
cdr3_aa: CASSRPGAGEQYF
cdr3_nt: TGTGCCAGCAGTAGACCGGGGGCGGGCGAGCAGTACTTC

v_call: TRBV6-1
j_call: TRBJ1-1
clone_size: -
d_call: TRBD1
cdr3_aa: CASSEARGQMNTEAFF
cdr3_nt: TGTGCCAGCAGTGAAGCGCGGGGACAGATGAACACTGAAGCTTTCTTT

v_call: TRBV11-3
j_call: TRBJ1-2
clone_size: -
d_call: -
cdr3_aa: CASSPSPTASYGYTF
cdr3_nt: TGTGCCAGCAGCCCAAGTCCCACTGCGAGCTATGGCTACACCTTC

v_call: TRBV6-6
j_call: TRBJ2-3
clone_size: once
d_call: -
cdr3_aa: CASSYSLDTQYF
cdr3_nt: TGTGCCAGCAGTTACTCCCTCGATACGCAGTATTTT

v_call: TRBV7-3
j_call: TRBJ2-3
clone_size: -
d_call: -
cdr3_aa: CASSGLQGDTQYF
cdr3_nt: TGTGCCAGCAGCGGTTTACAGGGAGATACGCAGTATTTT

v_call: TRBV7-9
j_call: TRBJ2-3
clone_size: -
d_call: -
cdr3_aa: CASSPSSGTDTQYF
cdr3_nt: TGTGCCAGCAGCCCCTCTAGCGGCACAGATACGCAGTATTTT

v_call: TRBV7-9
j_call: TRBJ1-1
clone_size: once
d_call: -
cdr3_aa: CASTLGGIEAFF
cdr3_nt: TGTGCCAGCACTCTCGGAGGAATTGAAGCTTTCTTT

v_call: TRBV6-5
j_call: TRBJ2-7
clone_size: once
d_call: -
cdr3_aa: CASSYGIYEQYF
cdr3_nt: TGTGCCAGCAGTTACGGGATCTACGAGCAGTACTTC

v_call: TRBV7-2
j_call: TRBJ2-7
clone_size: -
d_call: -
cdr3_aa: CASSFFAGNSYEQYF
cdr3_nt: TGTGCCAGCAGCTTTTTTGCAGGGAACTCCTACGAGCAGTACTTC

v_call: TRBV5-6
j_call: TRBJ1-4
clone_size: -
d_call: -
cdr3_aa: CASSLGFDRYNNEKLFF
cdr3_nt: TGTGCCAGCAGCTTGGGCTTCGACAGATATAATAATGAAAAACTGTTTTTT

v_call: TRBV12-5
j_call: TRBJ1-2
clone_size: -
d_call: -
cdr3_aa: CASGLVPSGYWKANYGYTF
cdr3_nt: TGTGCTAGTGGTTTGGTACCCTCAGGCTACTGGAAGGCTAACTATGGCTACACCTTC

v_call: TRBV29-1
j_call: TRBJ2-1
clone_size: -
d_call: TRBD1
cdr3_aa: CSVHTGGEQFF
cdr3_nt: TGCAGCGTTCATACAGGGGGCGAGCAGTTCTTC

v_call: TRBV25-1
j_call: TRBJ1-5
clone_size: few
d_call: -
cdr3_aa: CASTAQPQHF
cdr3_nt: TGTGCCAGCACCGCTCAGCCCCAGCATTTT

v_call: TRBV7-7
j_call: TRBJ2-3
clone_size: -
d_call: -
cdr3_aa: CASSLESGDTQYF
cdr3_nt: TGTGCTAGCAGCCTAGAATCGGGTGATACGCAGTATTTT

v_call: TRBV30
j_call: TRBJ1-1
clone_size: -
d_call: -
cdr3_aa: CAWTITTGAEAFF
cdr3_nt: TGTGCCTGGACTATAACCACGGGGGCAGAAGCTTTCTTT

v_call: TRBV27
j_call: TRBJ1-1
clone_size: -
d_call: -
cdr3_aa: CASSSPRDGQQAFF
cdr3_nt: TGTGCCAGCAGTTCACCCCGGGACGGTCAACAAGCTTTCTTT

v_call: TRBV6-5
j_call: TRBJ1-1
clone_size: once
d_call: -
cdr3_aa: CASSRGPLNTEAFF
cdr3_nt: TGTGCCAGCAGCCGGGGACCGCTGAACACTGAAGCTTTCTTT

v_call: TRBV5-1
j_call: TRBJ2-1
clone_size: -
d_call: -
cdr3_aa: CASSLDGYNEQFF
cdr3_nt: TGCGCCAGCAGCTTGGACGGTTACAATGAGCAGTTCTTC

v_call: TRBV7-7
j_call: TRBJ2-2
clone_size: -
d_call: -
cdr3_aa: CASRRGPNTGELFF
cdr3_nt: TGTGCTAGCAGGCGGGGGCCGAACACCGGGGAGCTGTTTTTT

v_call: TRBV7-9
j_call: TRBJ1-2
clone_size: -
d_call: TRBD1
cdr3_aa: CASSSTAGQGGLGYTF
cdr3_nt: TGTGCCAGCAGCTCCACCGCGGGACAGGGGGGTCTAGGCTACACCTTC

v_call: TRBV19
j_call: TRBJ2-1
clone_size: -
d_call: -
cdr3_aa: CASSIDLETDRTFF
cdr3_nt: TGTGCCAGTAGTATAGATCTAGAGACGGACAGAACGTTCTTC

v_call: TRBV18
j_call: TRBJ1-1
clone_size: -
d_call: -
cdr3_aa: CASSPSSGLANTEAFF
cdr3_nt: TGTGCCAGCTCACCCTCGTCGGGCTTGGCGAACACTGAAGCTTTCTTT

v_call: TRBV6-6
j_call: TRBJ2-5
clone_size: -
d_call: -
cdr3_aa: CASSYERVSLQETQYF
cdr3_nt: TGTGCCAGCAGTTATGAGCGGGTGAGCCTACAAGAGACCCAGTACTTC

v_call: TRBV12-5
j_call: TRBJ1-1
clone_size: -
d_call: TRBD1
cdr3_aa: CASGLQGRLTEAFF
cdr3_nt: TGTGCTAGTGGTTTACAGGGGAGACTCACTGAAGCTTTCTTT

v_call: TRBV5-6
j_call: TRBJ2-1
clone_size: once
d_call: TRBD1
cdr3_aa: CASSFQGAHEQFF
cdr3_nt: TGTGCCAGCAGCTTCCAGGGGGCCCATGAGCAGTTCTTC

v_call: TRBV2
j_call: TRBJ1-6
clone_size: -
d_call: -
cdr3_aa: CASSERGSRNSPLHF
cdr3_nt: TGTGCCAGCAGTGAACGGGGGTCTCGGAATTCACCCCTCCACTTT

v_call: TRBV29-1
j_call: TRBJ1-2
clone_size: once
d_call: TRBD1
cdr3_aa: CSVDARTGGLDYGYTF
cdr3_nt: TGCAGCGTTGACGCCCGGACAGGGGGTCTGGACTATGGCTACACCTTC

v_call: TRBV19
j_call: TRBJ1-1
clone_size: -
d_call: -
cdr3_aa: CASSPVGGGAITEAFF
cdr3_nt: TGTGCCAGTAGTCCGGTAGGGGGGGGCGCGATCACTGAAGCTTTCTTT

v_call: TRBV19
j_call: TRBJ2-1
clone_size: -
d_call: -
cdr3_aa: CASSIGQGGYNEQFF
cdr3_nt: TGTGCCAGTAGCATAGGGCAGGGGGGCTACAATGAGCAGTTCTTC

v_call: TRBV11-3
j_call: TRBJ2-7
clone_size: -
d_call: TRBD2
cdr3_aa: CASSPGGGSEQYF
cdr3_nt: TGTGCCAGCAGCCCGGGCGGGGGGTCCGAGCAGTACTTC

v_call: TRBV27
j_call: TRBJ1-6
clone_size: -
d_call: -
cdr3_aa: CASSFGGRSPLHF
cdr3_nt: TGTGCCAGCAGTTTTGGAGGTCGGTCACCCCTCCACTTT

v_call: TRBV6-5
j_call: TRBJ2-3
clone_size: few
d_call: TRBD2
cdr3_aa: CASSYSSGGTTDTQYF
cdr3_nt: TGTGCCAGCAGTTACTCCAGCGGGGGAACTACAGATACGCAGTATTTT

v_call: TRBV7-2
j_call: TRBJ2-3
clone_size: -
d_call: TRBD2
cdr3_aa: CASSFGTSGGAPDTQYF
cdr3_nt: TGTGCCAGCAGTTTCGGGACTAGCGGGGGGGCCCCAGATACGCAGTATTTT

v_call: TRBV21-1
j_call: TRBJ1-1
clone_size: -
d_call: -
cdr3_aa: CASTTPTGMAFF
cdr3_nt: TGTGCCAGCACCACACCGACAGGGATGGCTTTCTTT

v_call: TRBV13
j_call: TRBJ1-2
clone_size: -
d_call: -
cdr3_aa: CASSVQGFYGYTF
cdr3_nt: TGTGCCAGCAGCGTACAGGGTTTCTATGGCTACACCTTC

v_call: TRBV5-6
j_call: TRBJ2-3
clone_size: -
d_call: -
cdr3_aa: CASSPRTSIRFTDTQYF
cdr3_nt: TGTGCCAGCAGCCCCCGTACTAGCATTAGGTTCACAGATACGCAGTATTTT

v_call: TRBV4-1
j_call: TRBJ1-3
clone_size: once
d_call: -
cdr3_aa: CASSQGGSSGNTIYF
cdr3_nt: TGCGCCAGCAGCCAAGGTGGGAGCTCTGGAAACACCATATATTTT

v_call: TRBV29-1
j_call: TRBJ2-1
clone_size: -
d_call: TRBD2
cdr3_aa: CSVEGLAGGLYNEQFF
cdr3_nt: TGCAGCGTTGAAGGACTAGCGGGGGGCCTTTACAATGAGCAGTTCTTC

v_call: TRBV30
j_call: TRBJ1-4
clone_size: -
d_call: -
cdr3_aa: CAWSGSHGGKLFF
cdr3_nt: TGTGCCTGGAGCGGGAGCCACGGGGGAAAACTGTTTTTT

v_call: TRBV10-3
j_call: TRBJ1-1
clone_size: -
d_call: TRBD1
cdr3_aa: CATQGDTEAFF
cdr3_nt: TGTGCCACTCAGGGGGACACTGAAGCTTTCTTT